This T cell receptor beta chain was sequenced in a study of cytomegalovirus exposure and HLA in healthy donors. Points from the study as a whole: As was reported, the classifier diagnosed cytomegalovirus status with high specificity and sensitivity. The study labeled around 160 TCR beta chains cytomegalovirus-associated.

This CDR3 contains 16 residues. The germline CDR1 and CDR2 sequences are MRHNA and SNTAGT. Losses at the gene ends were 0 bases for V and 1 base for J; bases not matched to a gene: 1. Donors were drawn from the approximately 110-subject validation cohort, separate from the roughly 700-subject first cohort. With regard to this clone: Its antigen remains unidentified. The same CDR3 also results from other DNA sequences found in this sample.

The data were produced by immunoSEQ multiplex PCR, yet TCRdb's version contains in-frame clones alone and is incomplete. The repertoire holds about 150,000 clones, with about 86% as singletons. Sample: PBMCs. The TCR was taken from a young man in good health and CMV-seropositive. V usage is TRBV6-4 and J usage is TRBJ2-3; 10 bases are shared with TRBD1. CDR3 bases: TGTGCCAGCAGTGACTCGACAGGGGGCGGCACAGATACGCAGTATTTT. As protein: CASSDSTGGGTDTQYF.